Listed below are T cell receptor beta chains from one sample, sequenced in a study of graft-versus-host responses after intestinal transplantation. These receptors are not linked to any known antigen. Produced via immunoSEQ multiplex PCR; TCRdb's table is partial and in-frame only. In the table there are tens of thousands of clones, over 90% of which are singletons. Sample: unstimulated CD4+ T cells sorted from spleen or lymph node cells, taken before transplant. These receptors were taken from a human donor who was the organ donor for an intestinal transplant. CDR3s include the opening cysteine and the closing phenylalanine or tryptophan. Fields, in order: J gene, V gene, D gene, clone size, CDR3 DNA, CDR3 protein. D genes are given only for firm matches. Not every row has a clone size; where given, it reads once, few, many or a size class.

J: TRBJ1-2; V: TRBV7-2; D: .; size: .; DNA: TGTGCCAGCAGCTTAGAAGGGACCGCTACTAACTATGGCTACACCTTC; CDR3: CASSLEGTATNYGYTF
J: TRBJ2-3; V: TRBV7-2; D: TRBD2; size: .; DNA: TGTGCCAGCAGCTTAGCGGGGGCGGGAGGGCCTACAGATACGCAGTATTTT; CDR3: CASSLAGAGGPTDTQYF
J: TRBJ1-1; V: TRBV7-2; D: .; size: .; DNA: TGTGCCAGCAGCCCCATCGACACCGGGACGGGGAACACTGAAGCTTTCTTT; CDR3: CASSPIDTGTGNTEAFF
J: TRBJ2-1; V: TRBV9; D: TRBD2; size: .; DNA: TGTGCCAGCAGCGTTAGCGGGAGTGGGAACAATGAGCAGTTCTTC; CDR3: CASSVSGSGNNEQFF
J: TRBJ2-4; V: TRBV7-2; D: TRBD2; size: .; DNA: TGTGCCAGCAGCTTAGGGGGACTAGCGGTAGCCAAAAACATTCAGTACTTC; CDR3: CASSLGGLAVAKNIQYF
J: TRBJ2-1; V: TRBV6-6; D: .; size: .; DNA: TGTGCCAGCAGAGACTCGGGGGGCCCAATTGAGCAGTTCTTC; CDR3: CASRDSGGPIEQFF
J: TRBJ2-7; V: TRBV4-1; D: TRBD2; size: .; DNA: TGCGCCAGCAGCCATCGAGTACTAGCGGGAGGGTACGAGCAGTACTTC; CDR3: CASSHRVLAGGYEQYF
J: TRBJ1-3; V: TRBV19; D: TRBD1; size: .; DNA: TGTGCCAGTACCCCACAGGGGGCAAGAAACACCATATATTTT; CDR3: CASTPQGARNTIYF
J: TRBJ1-2; V: TRBV6-1; D: .; size: .; DNA: TGTGCCAGCAGTGACCCGGGACGGTATGGCTACACCTTC; CDR3: CASSDPGRYGYTF
J: TRBJ2-5; V: TRBV10-3; D: TRBD2; size: .; DNA: TGTGCCATCAGTGGGACTAGCGGGAAAGAGACCCAGTACTTC; CDR3: CAISGTSGKETQYF
J: TRBJ2-4; V: TRBV28; D: .; size: .; DNA: TGTGCCAGCAGTTTCTCGGGCGTTCGGGGATTAGCCAAAAACATTCAGTACTTC; CDR3: CASSFSGVRGLAKNIQYF
J: TRBJ1-6; V: TRBV6-5; D: TRBD1; size: .; DNA: TGTGCCAGCAAAGACAGGGGGAGTAGTAATTCACCCCTCCACTTT; CDR3: CASKDRGSSNSPLHF
J: TRBJ2-3; V: TRBV20-1; D: .; size: .; DNA: TGCAGTGCTAGCACAGATACGCAGTATTTT; CDR3: CSASTDTQYF
J: TRBJ2-5; V: TRBV7-2; D: .; size: few; DNA: TGTGCCAGCAGCTTATTGGGTGGGACCTTACCGACCCAGTACTTC; CDR3: CASSLLGGTLPTQYF
J: TRBJ1-1; V: TRBV5-1; D: .; size: .; DNA: TGCGCCAGCAGCTCGGTGGGGGGCATGAACACTGAAGCTTTCTTT; CDR3: CASSSVGGMNTEAFF
J: TRBJ2-7; V: TRBV5-1; D: .; size: .; DNA: TGCGCCAGCAGCTTGGCCGGGGGACAGTTCGGCCGGGGCGAGCAGTACTTC; CDR3: CASSLAGGQFGRGEQYF
J: TRBJ2-5; V: TRBV18; D: .; size: .; DNA: TGTGCCAGCTCACGGACGTACCAAGAGACCCAGTACTTC; CDR3: CASSRTYQETQYF
J: TRBJ2-1; V: TRBV5-4; D: TRBD2; size: .; DNA: TGTGCCAGCAGCTTCGGCGGGAGGGCCAATGAGCAGTTCTTC; CDR3: CASSFGGRANEQFF
J: TRBJ2-7; V: TRBV7-2; D: .; size: .; DNA: TGTGCCAGCAGCTTATATGCGACTTCCTACTACGAGCAGTACTTC; CDR3: CASSLYATSYYEQYF
J: TRBJ1-6; V: TRBV28; D: .; size: .; DNA: TGTGCCAGCTCAACTGTTTATAATTCACCCCTCCACTTT; CDR3: CASSTVYNSPLHF
J: TRBJ1-4; V: TRBV18; D: .; size: .; DNA: TGTGCCAGCTCACCACCGGGCCCCAGGAACCCAACTAATGAAAAACTGTTTTTT; CDR3: CASSPPGPRNPTNEKLFF
J: TRBJ2-3; V: TRBV6-4; D: TRBD1; size: .; DNA: TGTGCCAGCAAAGGACAGGGCACAGATACGCAGTATTTT; CDR3: CASKGQGTDTQYF
J: TRBJ1-2; V: TRBV11-2; D: .; size: .; DNA: TGTGCCAGCAGCTTAGGGGGGACGGTCTATGGCTACACCTTC; CDR3: CASSLGGTVYGYTF
J: TRBJ1-1; V: TRBV7-2; D: TRBD1; size: .; DNA: TGTGCCAGCAGCTCCAGGGGGGGTACTGAAGCTTTCTTT; CDR3: CASSSRGGTEAFF
J: TRBJ2-7; V: TRBV18; D: TRBD2; size: .; DNA: TGTGCCAGCTCACCACTCGGACTAGCCTACGAGCAGTACTTC; CDR3: CASSPLGLAYEQYF
J: TRBJ2-3; V: TRBV5-1; D: TRBD2; size: .; DNA: TGCGCCAGCAGTCATGGACTAGCGCGCACAGATACGCAGTATTTT; CDR3: CASSHGLARTDTQYF
J: TRBJ2-1; V: TRBV27; D: TRBD2; size: .; DNA: TGTGCCAGCAGTTTTTGGGCGACTAGCAGGGCCAATGAGCAGTTCTTC; CDR3: CASSFWATSRANEQFF
J: TRBJ1-3; V: TRBV5-6; D: .; size: .; DNA: TGTGCCAGCAGCCTCAGTGGGGCTGGGGACACCATATATTTT; CDR3: CASSLSGAGDTIYF
J: TRBJ1-2; V: TRBV6-5; D: TRBD1; size: .; DNA: TGTGCCAGCAGTTACGACAGGGACCCTTATGGCTACACCTTC; CDR3: CASSYDRDPYGYTF
J: TRBJ2-3; V: TRBV21-1; D: .; size: .; DNA: TGTGCCAGCAGCAAAAAAAAAGTTGACAAACGCACAGATACGCAGTATTTT; CDR3: CASSKKKVDKRTDTQYF
J: TRBJ2-2; V: TRBV18; D: .; size: .; DNA: TGTGCCAGCTCACCACGGGGGGACAGAGATATGTACACCGGGGAGCTGTTTTTT; CDR3: CASSPRGDRDMYTGELFF
J: TRBJ2-1; V: TRBV5-6; D: TRBD1; size: .; DNA: TGTGCCAGCAGCCGAAACCGGGACAGGGTAATAAATGAGCAGTTCTTC; CDR3: CASSRNRDRVINEQFF
J: TRBJ2-2; V: TRBV5-1; D: .; size: few; DNA: TGCGCCAGCAGCCACAGAGAAACTAACACCGGGGAGCTGTTTTTT; CDR3: CASSHRETNTGELFF
J: TRBJ2-2; V: TRBV6-4; D: .; size: .; DNA: TGTGCCAGCAGCAAAGGTCCCGGGGAGCTGTTTTTT; CDR3: CASSKGPGELFF
J: TRBJ1-1; V: TRBV30; D: .; size: .; DNA: TGTGCCTGGAGTTTTTCCTACCGGACTGAAGCTTTCTTT; CDR3: CAWSFSYRTEAFF
J: TRBJ2-7; V: TRBV19; D: TRBD1; size: .; DNA: TGTGCCAGTAGTCCCCGGACAGGGGCCTACGAGCAGTACTTC; CDR3: CASSPRTGAYEQYF
J: TRBJ2-3; V: TRBV30; D: TRBD2; size: .; DNA: TGTGCCTGGAGTGTAAGGCTAGCGGGCATAGATACGCAGTATTTT; CDR3: CAWSVRLAGIDTQYF
J: TRBJ2-3; V: TRBV28; D: TRBD2; size: .; DNA: TGTGCCAGCAGTCTAGCGGGGGGTAACACAGATACGCAGTATTTT; CDR3: CASSLAGGNTDTQYF
J: TRBJ2-1; V: TRBV4-2; D: .; size: .; DNA: TGTGCCAGCAGCCAAGGAGGGCATTCCACGGGTGAGCAGTTCTTC; CDR3: CASSQGGHSTGEQFF
J: TRBJ1-2; V: TRBV18; D: .; size: .; DNA: TGTGCCAGCTCACCCGAAAGTGCTGGGGGACACTATGGCTACACCTTC; CDR3: CASSPESAGGHYGYTF
J: TRBJ2-1; V: TRBV18; D: TRBD2; size: .; DNA: TGTGCCAGCTCACCGAGACTGGGACTAGCCCCCGGACTGGGGCAGTTCTTC; CDR3: CASSPRLGLAPGLGQFF
J: TRBJ2-7; V: TRBV28; D: .; size: .; DNA: TGTGCCAGCAGTTTAGGGGCGGCGTACGAGCAGTACTTC; CDR3: CASSLGAAYEQYF
J: TRBJ1-5; V: TRBV7-2; D: TRBD1; size: .; DNA: TGTGCCAGCAGCTCGGGGACAGTCAATCAGCCCCAGCATTTT; CDR3: CASSSGTVNQPQHF
J: TRBJ1-2; V: TRBV29-1; D: .; size: .; DNA: TGCAGCGCCTGGGGGGGGCGAGGTGGCTACACCTTC; CDR3: CSAWGGRGGYTF
J: TRBJ1-5; V: TRBV4-1; D: TRBD1; size: .; DNA: TGCGCCAGCAGCCCCCGATTGGGACAGGGGGGCAATCAGCCCCAGCATTTT; CDR3: CASSPRLGQGGNQPQHF
J: TRBJ2-7; V: TRBV30; D: TRBD1; size: .; DNA: TGTGCCTGGAGTGCAACAGGGGTCGCCTACGAGCAGTACTTC; CDR3: CAWSATGVAYEQYF
J: TRBJ1-6; V: TRBV5-4; D: TRBD1; size: .; DNA: TGTGCCAGCAGCTTGGCAGGGGGCAGGTCACCCCTCCACTTT; CDR3: CASSLAGGRSPLHF
J: TRBJ2-7; V: TRBV9; D: .; size: .; DNA: TGTGCCAGCAGCCCCCGATCCGCGACAGACCCTTACGAGCAGTACTTC; CDR3: CASSPRSATDPYEQYF
J: TRBJ2-5; V: TRBV6-5; D: .; size: few; DNA: TGTGCCAGCAGTGAAGGGGGGCGCCAAGAGACCCAGTACTTC; CDR3: CASSEGGRQETQYF
J: TRBJ2-7; V: TRBV7-2; D: TRBD2; size: few; DNA: TGTGCCAGCAGCTGGACTAGCGGGAGCTCCTACGAGCAGTACTTC; CDR3: CASSWTSGSSYEQYF
J: TRBJ2-1; V: TRBV7-8; D: .; size: once; DNA: TGTGCCAGCAGCTTAGGGTCCCTGGGTGCGCACAATGAGCAGTTCTTC; CDR3: CASSLGSLGAHNEQFF
J: TRBJ2-1; V: TRBV7-2; D: .; size: .; DNA: TGTGCCAGCAGCCCGCAGGGTTTAGGCGATGAGCAGTTCTTC; CDR3: CASSPQGLGDEQFF
J: TRBJ2-2; V: TRBV7-2; D: .; size: once; DNA: TGTGCCAGCAGCTTATCGGGGGGCTGGAACACCGGGGAGCTGTTTTTT; CDR3: CASSLSGGWNTGELFF
J: TRBJ2-1; V: TRBV19; D: .; size: .; DNA: TGTGCCAGTTCCCGGGGCCGGGAGCAGTTCTTC; CDR3: CASSRGREQFF